These 23 T cell receptor beta chains were sequenced from one sample in a study of CD8 T cells in ankylosing spondylitis. TCRdb independently ran MiXCR on the 5' RACE reads; one entry per CDR3 protein. The sample lists under 250,000 distinct CDR3 sequences; around 25% were seen once. The sample comprised blood, either unsorted or a sorted T cell fraction (not recorded which). The source of these receptors is a male donor with ankylosing spondylitis or in good health (not recorded which).

This chain uses TRBV12-3 or TRBV12-4 with TRBJ2-5; 9 nucleotides align to TRBD2. The CDR3 consists of 13 residues. The V segment lost 4 bases and the J segment 12 bases; nucleotides outside the gene matches: 9. This CDR3 is CASSSRLAEKKYF. Here the CDR3 DNA reads TGTGCCAGCAGTTCCCGACTAGCGGAGAAGAAGTACTTC.

The V call is TRBV5-1, the J call TRBJ2-1, with D possibly TRBD1 on 5 matching bases. The CDR3 consists of 15 residues. V was pared by 6 bases and J by 0 bases, with 13 bases between. Germline values: CDR1 SGHRS, CDR2 YFSETQ. The CDR3 region has the DNA TGCGCCAGCATATCGGACATAGGCTCCTACAATGAGCAGTTCTTC. Translating it yields CASISDIGSYNEQFF.

This sequence joins TRBV20-1 and TRBJ2-4, with D perhaps TRBD2 (6 bases). The ends were cut back, 5 bases at V and 3 bases at J, with 17 bases in the middle. Per the germline V gene, CDR1 is DFQATT and CDR2 is SNEGSKA (reference sequence). The CDR3 runs to 15 residues. In DNA form, the CDR3 reads TGCAGTGCTCTCGTGGGGGGAGGCAGCAAAAACATTCAGTACTTC. Protein product: CSALVGGGSKNIQYF.

At least ten counts were recorded for this clonotype. This rearrangement joins TRBV12-3 or TRBV12-4 to TRBJ1-5, with TRBD1 matching 11 bases. Trimming removed 8 bases from V and 7 bases from J; junction bases left unmatched: 10. CDR3 size: 15 residues. This CDR3 reads CASAAGTGGMQPQHF. The CDR3 region has the DNA TGTGCCAGCGCCGCCGGGACAGGGGGTATGCAGCCCCAGCATTTT.

Ten or more counts support this clonotype. The chain recombines TRBV7-2 with TRBJ2-7; TRBD2 matches at 9 bases. With 2 bases clipped from V and 2 bases from J, the junction kept 7 bases outside the gene matches. The CDR3 runs 16 residues. Germline CDR1 and CDR2: SGHTA and FQGNSA. The CDR3 DNA reads as TGTGCCAGCAGCTTAAACAAGGCGGGAGGGCCCTACGAGCAGTACTTC. Translated: CASSLNKAGGPYEQYF.

This clonotype has only a few counts. The chain joins TRBV20-1 to TRBJ2-7; D possibly corresponds to TRBD2 (5 bases). This CDR3 is built from 10 residues. Trimming took off 7 bases at V and 6 bases at J, with 10 bases between the two ends. The germline V gene has CDR1 DFQATT and CDR2 SNEGSKA (reference sequence). CDR3 in DNA: TGCAGTGTTGTAGCGACCGAGCAGTACTTC. It translates to CSVVATEQYF.

This chain connects TRBV5-3 to TRBJ2-3; possible D gene TRBD1, 5 bases. TRBV5-3 is treated as an ORF (open reading frame) with a function not yet certain. The length of the CDR3 is 18 residues. Trimming took 0 bases from V and 4 from J, leaving 21 bases between them. Here the CDR3 reads CARSLAKLKGRFSDTQYF. The CDR3 DNA sequence: TGTGCCAGAAGCTTGGCCAAGCTCAAGGGGCGGTTTTCAGATACGCAGTATTTT.

This clonotype came up a few times. CDR3 region: CSVEVGLGTEAFF. The CDR3 bases are TGCAGCGTTGAAGTAGGGCTTGGGACTGAAGCTTTCTTT. The V gene is TRBV29-1, the J gene TRBJ1-1; D call uncertain. V was pared by 1 base and J by 5 bases, with 11 bases between. Germline loops: CDR1 SQVTM, CDR2 ANQGSEA. This CDR3 has 13 amino acids. The whole variable domain, remainder taken from reference TRBV29-1 and TRBJ1-1, is SAVISQKPSRDICQRGTSLTIQCQVDSQVTMMFWYRQQPGQSLTLIATANQGSEATYESGFVIDKFPISRPNLTFSTLTVSNMSPEDSSIYLCSVEVGLGTEAFFGQGTRLTVV.

This clonotype has just a few counts. V and J are TRBV20-1 and TRBJ1-1, with 10 bases matching TRBD1. CDR1 and CDR2 from the germline V gene are DFQATT and SNEGSKA (reference sequence). The CDR3 has 16 residues. J was trimmed by 6 bases and V by 2 bases; bases with no gene match: 12. The CDR3 bases are TGCAGTGCTAGAAAAGACAGGGGGCGCGTAATCGCTGAAGCTTTCTTT. As protein: CSARKDRGRVIAEAFF.

This clonotype was counted ten times or more. The chain carries TRBV20-1 and TRBJ2-1; D may be TRBD2 (6 bases). Looked up from germline, CDR1 is DFQATT and CDR2 is SNEGSKA (reference sequence). The CDR3 has 15 residues. Between the trimmed V and J ends, which lost 6 bases and 0 bases, there was a span of 15 bases. The CDR3 nucleotides are TGCAGTGCCAAACTTAGCGGAAGCTCCTACAATGAGCAGTTCTTC. It specifies CSAKLSGSSYNEQFF.

This clonotype was counted at least ten times. The chain joins TRBV20-1 to TRBJ2-5; D may be TRBD1 (5 bases). CDR1 is DFQATT and CDR2 is SNEGSKA in the germline V gene (reference sequence). Trimming pared 2 bases from V and 2 bases from J, leaving 18 bases between. The CDR3 totals 16 residues. This chain's CDR3 is CSARTFQDTSQETQYF. The CDR3 nucleotides read TGCAGTGCTAGAACCTTCCAGGACACCAGTCAAGAGACCCAGTACTTC.

This clonotype showed up many times. The chain uses TRBV5-1 and TRBJ2-1; 11 bases are shared with TRBD2. Germline loops: CDR1 SGHRS, CDR2 YFSETQ. CDR3 size: 15 residues. Losses at the gene ends were 0 bases for V and 9 bases for J; bases not matched to a gene: 5. DNA for the CDR3: TGCGCCAGCAGCTTGGAACTAGCGGGAGCATTTGAGCAGTTCTTC. Translated, it gives CASSLELAGAFEQFF.

The chain recombines TRBV5-1 with TRBJ1-1; 7 bases line up with TRBD1. The germline gives CDR1 SGHRS, CDR2 YFSETQ. The CDR3 is 16 amino acids. The trim removed 4 bases at V and 1 base at J, leaving 10 bases unmatched. The DNA of the CDR3 is TGCGCCAGCAGCCCCTATTCAGACAGGGCGAACACTGAAGCTTTCTTT. This codes for CASSPYSDRANTEAFF.

The chain carries TRBV4-2 and TRBJ1-5; no firm D call. The CDR3 totals 13 residues. The germline V gene has CDR1 LGHNA and CDR2 YNFKEQ. Trimming pared 0 bases from V and 7 bases from J, leaving 7 bases between. The DNA for the CDR3 is TGTGCCAGCAGCCAAGAGTCGGGGCAGCCCCAGCATTTT. Protein product: CASSQESGQPQHF.

The chain links TRBV7-2 to TRBJ2-5; 15 bases fit TRBD2. Germline assignment: CDR1 SGHTA and CDR2 FQGNSA. J lost 2 bases, V lost 4 bases, and 5 bases had no gene match. There are 17 residues in the CDR3. DNA for the CDR3: TGTGCCAGCAGCTCATTAGGACTAGCGGGAGGGCAAGAGACCCAGTACTTC. The encoded protein is CASSSLGLAGGQETQYF.

This clonotype appeared many times. The chain links TRBV20-1 to TRBJ2-2, with D possibly TRBD2 on 6 matching bases. CDR1 and CDR2 from the germline V gene are DFQATT and SNEGSKA (reference sequence). This CDR3 has 14 residues. Trimming left V 5 bases short and J 4 bases short, with 14 bases between. CDR3 bases: TGCAGTGCTCGACGGGGGATGGGCACCGGGGAGCTGTTTTTT. Translation gives CSARRGMGTGELFF.

This clonotype was seen ten or more times. The genes are TRBV29-1 and TRBJ2-1, with no clear D. This CDR3 has 15 residues. V lost 0 bases and J 9 bases, leaving 18 bases between the germline ends. Germline values: CDR1 SQVTM, CDR2 ANQGSEA. CDR3 residues: CSVEDFQRKSGEQFF. CDR3 sequence (DNA): TGCAGCGTTGAAGACTTCCAGCGCAAGTCCGGTGAGCAGTTCTTC.

This clonotype was recorded at least ten times. The chain couples TRBV12-3 or TRBV12-4 to TRBJ2-1, with D perhaps matching TRBD1 (6 bases). CDR3 size: 15 residues. V was clipped by 6 bases and J by 9 bases, with 21 bases between them. The CDR3 is CASRQYGTIEAEQFF. CDR3 nucleotide sequence: TGTGCCAGCAGGCAATACGGGACAATTGAGGCTGAGCAGTTCTTC.

CDR3 amino acids: CATSREDGGTYEQYF. CDR3 in DNA: TGTGCCACCAGCAGGGAGGACGGAGGGACCTACGAGCAGTACTTC. The rearrangement joins TRBV15 to TRBJ2-7; D possibly corresponds to TRBD2 (6 bases). The CDR3 sequence is 15 residues long. Between the trimmed V and J ends, which lost 3 bases and 2 bases, there was a span of 14 bases. Per the germline V gene, CDR1 is LNHNV and CDR2 is YYDKDF (reference sequence).

The gene calls are TRBV11-2 and TRBJ2-1; TRBD1 matches 9 bases. The J segment lost 1 base and the V segment lost 5 bases, leaving 9 bases of the junction unmatched. The germline V gene has CDR1 SGHAT and CDR2 FQNNGV. The length of the CDR3 is 17 residues. The CDR3 is CASSTRTGVGSYNEQFF. For the CDR3, the DNA is TGTGCCAGCAGCACCCGGACAGGGGTAGGATCCTACAATGAGCAGTTCTTC.

This clonotype was seen a few times. V is TRBV6-4 and J is TRBJ2-1, with D unclear. There are 13 residues in the CDR3. V lost 4 bases and J 9 bases, leaving 13 bases between the germline ends. CDR1 and CDR2 (germline): MRHNA, SNTAGT. The CDR3 nucleotides read TGTGCCAGCAGTGCGGAGTACGGGCTTGAGCAGTTCTTC. Protein product: CASSAEYGLEQFF.

There are a few counts of this clonotype. The J gene is TRBJ2-7, the V gene TRBV5-1; TRBD2 matches at 7 bases. Trimming took 7 bases from V and 2 from J; bases not matched to a gene: 6. Germline CDR1 is SGHRS and CDR2 is YFSETQ. The CDR3 is 13 amino acids. CDR3 protein: CASGGLVTYEQYF. CDR3 DNA: TGCGCCAGCGGCGGACTAGTCACCTACGAGCAGTACTTC.

This clonotype showed up many times. The chain carries TRBV12-3 or TRBV12-4 and TRBJ2-1; 13 bases match TRBD2. V shed 5 bases, J shed 9 bases, and the junction held 4 bases outside the gene matches. This CDR3 has 14 amino acids. DNA for the CDR3: TGTGCCAGCAGTCAAGGGACTAGCGGGACTGAGCAGTTCTTC. Protein product: CASSQGTSGTEQFF.